This passage covers 8 T cell receptor beta chains from one sample sequenced in a study of OX40 agonist ivuxolimab in advanced cancers. Clones were sequenced by immunoSEQ multiplex PCR, and TCRdb holds only the in-frame ones, with some missing. The table has about 40,000 clones, approximately 86% seen once; the top ten hold roughly 1.8%. The sequenced sample was CD4+ or CD8+ T cells sorted from blood, obtained in a trial of the OX40 agonist ivuxolimab. The origin of the receptors is an adult with an advanced solid tumor such as melanoma, head and neck, liver or kidney cancer.

The gene calls are TRBV7-2 and TRBJ1-4; tentatively, D is TRBD1 (5 bases). The length of the CDR3 is 16 residues. Germline-derived CDR1 and CDR2 are SGHTA and FQGNSA. V was trimmed by 1 base and J by 4 bases, leaving 13 bases between them. Here the CDR3 reads CASSLDAGPVNEKLFF. The CDR3 DNA reads as TGTGCCAGCAGCTTAGATGCAGGGCCCGTTAATGAAAAACTGTTTTTT.

The chain employs TRBV11-2 and TRBJ2-2, with D perhaps TRBD1 (6 bases). Trimming pared 6 bases from V and 3 bases from J, leaving 11 bases between. Germline CDR1 is SGHAT and CDR2 is FQNNGV. The CDR3 runs to 14 residues. This chain's CDR3 is CASSPGTYTGELFF. The CDR3 DNA reads TGTGCCAGCAGTCCCGGGACATACACCGGGGAGCTGTTTTTT.

A single count supports this clone. Additional DNA sequences in this sample encode the identical CDR3. The chain joins TRBV9 to TRBJ1-1; D is perhaps TRBD1 (5 bases). Trimming removed 2 bases at V and 3 bases at J, with 14 bases between. CDR1 and CDR2 from the germline V gene are SGDLS and YYNGEE. The CDR3 is 15 residues long. The CDR3 nucleotides are TGTGCCAGCAGCGTTGGGGGGAGAGGTGACACTGAAGCTTTCTTT. Translation: CASSVGGRGDTEAFF.

On this clone: The same CDR3 arises from other DNA sequences in this sample as well. This rearrangement joins TRBV5-6 to TRBJ2-3; D gene ambiguous. There are 13 residues in the CDR3. The ends were cut back, 1 base at V and 1 base at J, with 4 bases in the middle. The V gene's germline CDR1 is SGHDT and CDR2 YYEEEE. The CDR3 nucleotides read TGTGCCAGCAGCTTGTCGGGCACAGATACGCAGTATTTT. Translation: CASSLSGTDTQYF.

This clone was detected a few times. The CDR3 DNA follows: TGTGCCAGCAGCTTAGGGCCAGGTGGGGTTATCGGCAATGAGCAGTTCTTC. Its translation: CASSLGPGGVIGNEQFF. The chain is built from TRBV7-2 and TRBJ2-1, with D unresolved. The CDR3 sequence is 17 residues long. The ends were cut back, 1 base at V and 6 bases at J, with 19 bases in the middle. Germline CDR1 reads SGHTA; CDR2 reads FQGNSA.

J is TRBJ1-2 and V is TRBV6-6; 10 bases fit TRBD1. The V gene's germline CDR1 is MNHNY and CDR2 SVGAGI (reference sequence). The V gene end was trimmed by 2 bases and the J gene end by 11 bases; junction bases not matched to a gene: 11. CDR3 length equals 15 residues. CDR3 bases: TGTGCCAGCAGTTACGGGACGGGACAGGGGAGTACGTACACCTTC. It specifies CASSYGTGQGSTYTF.

This sequence joins TRBV5-4 and TRBJ2-7; TRBD2 aligns across 7 bases. Per the germline V gene, CDR1 is SGHNT and CDR2 is YYREEE (reference sequence). After removal of 5 bases from V and 4 bases from J, the junction contained 9 bases not matched to a gene. This CDR3 has 14 amino acids. The CDR3 loop reads CASSQGLGGYEQYF. The CDR3 DNA is TGTGCCAGCAGTCAAGGACTAGGTGGATACGAGCAGTACTTC.

The chain employs TRBV9 and TRBJ2-6; a weak D match, TRBD1 (6 bases). Germline V gives CDR1 SGDLS, CDR2 YYNGEE. CDR3 size: 16 residues. Trimming removed 6 bases from V and 0 bases from J, with 13 bases in between. CDR3 loop: CASTPRDTSGANVLTF. CDR3 nucleotide sequence: TGTGCCAGCACCCCCCGGGACACCTCTGGGGCCAACGTCCTGACTTTC.